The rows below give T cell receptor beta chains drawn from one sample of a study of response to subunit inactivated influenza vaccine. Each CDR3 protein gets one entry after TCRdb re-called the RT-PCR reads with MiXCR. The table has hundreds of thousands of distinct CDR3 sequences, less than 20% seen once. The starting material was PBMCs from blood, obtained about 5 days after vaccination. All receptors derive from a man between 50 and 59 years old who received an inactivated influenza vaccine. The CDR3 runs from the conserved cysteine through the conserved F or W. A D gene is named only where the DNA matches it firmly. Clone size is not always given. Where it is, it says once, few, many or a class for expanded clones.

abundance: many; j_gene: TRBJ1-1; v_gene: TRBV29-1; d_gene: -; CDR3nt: TGCAGCGCCTCGAGGGGCCAGGGATACACTGAAGCTTTCTTT; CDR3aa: CSASRGQGYTEAFF
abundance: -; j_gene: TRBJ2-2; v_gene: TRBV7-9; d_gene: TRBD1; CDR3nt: TGTGCCAGCAGCGCAACTACGGGACAGGGGAACGGGGAGCTGTTTTTT; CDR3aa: CASSATTGQGNGELFF
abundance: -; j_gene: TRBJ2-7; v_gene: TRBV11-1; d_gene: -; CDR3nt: TGTGCCAGCAGCCGCACAAGATCTTCTCCCTACGAGCAGTACTTC; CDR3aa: CASSRTRSSPYEQYF
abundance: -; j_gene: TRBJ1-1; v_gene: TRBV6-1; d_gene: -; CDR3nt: TGTGCCAGCAGTGTCCACAGGGTTATGGAAGCTTTCTTT; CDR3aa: CASSVHRVMEAFF
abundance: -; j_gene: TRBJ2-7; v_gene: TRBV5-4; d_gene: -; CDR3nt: TGTGCCAGCAGCTTGGGGGGACCCGGTAGCTACGAGCAGTACTTC; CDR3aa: CASSLGGPGSYEQYF
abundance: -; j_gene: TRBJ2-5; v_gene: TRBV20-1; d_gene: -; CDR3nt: TGCAGTGCTAGGGTCGGCCAGCCCGAGACCCAGTACTTC; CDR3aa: CSARVGQPETQYF
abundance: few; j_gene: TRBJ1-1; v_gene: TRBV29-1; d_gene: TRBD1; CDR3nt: TGCAGCGTCCCAACGGACCGACAGGGAGGGACTGAAGCTTTCTTT; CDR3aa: CSVPTDRQGGTEAFF
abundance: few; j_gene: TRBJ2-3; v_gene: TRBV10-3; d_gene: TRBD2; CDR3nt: TGTGCCATCAGTGAGTCCGCGGCTAGCGGGGGGTACACAGATACGCAGTATTTT; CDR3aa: CAISESAASGGYTDTQYF
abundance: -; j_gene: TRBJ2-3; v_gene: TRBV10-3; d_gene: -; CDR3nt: TGTGCCATCAGTGAGCCGACCAGCGGCCGCACAGATACGCAGTATTTT; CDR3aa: CAISEPTSGRTDTQYF
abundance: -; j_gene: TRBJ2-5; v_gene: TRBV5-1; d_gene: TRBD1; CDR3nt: TGCGCCAGCAGCTTGACCCTGCGAGGGGGCGGAGAGACCCAGTACTTC; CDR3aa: CASSLTLRGGGETQYF
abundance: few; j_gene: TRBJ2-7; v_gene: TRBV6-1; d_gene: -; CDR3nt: TGTGCCAGCAGCCCCGAGGACTCCGGGAGCTCCTACGAGCAGTACTTC; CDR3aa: CASSPEDSGSSYEQYF
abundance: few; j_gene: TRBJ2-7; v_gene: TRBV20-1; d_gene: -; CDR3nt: TGCAGTGCTAGAGGGGTCTTCTTGAGCTCCTACGAGCAGTACTTC; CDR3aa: CSARGVFLSSYEQYF
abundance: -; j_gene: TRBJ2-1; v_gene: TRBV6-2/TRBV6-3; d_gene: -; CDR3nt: TGTGCCAGCAGTACCTCTAGAACTTCCTACAATGAGCAGTTCTTC; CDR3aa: CASSTSRTSYNEQFF
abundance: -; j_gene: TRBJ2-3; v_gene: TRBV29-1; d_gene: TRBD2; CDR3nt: TGCAGCGTTGTAGCGGGAGGGCCCGATACGCAGTATTTT; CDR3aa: CSVVAGGPDTQYF
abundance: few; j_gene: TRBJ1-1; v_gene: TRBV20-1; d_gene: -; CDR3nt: TGCAGTGCTAGAGCGGCCCCCGGATACACTGAAGCTTTCTTT; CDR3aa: CSARAAPGYTEAFF
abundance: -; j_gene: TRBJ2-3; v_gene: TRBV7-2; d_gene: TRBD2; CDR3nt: TGTGCCAGCAGCTTCCACAGGACTAGCGGTTCCACAGATACGCAGTATTTT; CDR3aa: CASSFHRTSGSTDTQYF
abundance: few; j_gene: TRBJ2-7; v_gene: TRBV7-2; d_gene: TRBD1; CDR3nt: TGTGCCAGCAGCCTAAGGACAGGGGGCGACTCGCCCTACGAGCAGTACTTC; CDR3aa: CASSLRTGGDSPYEQYF
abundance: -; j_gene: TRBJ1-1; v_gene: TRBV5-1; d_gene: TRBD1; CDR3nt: TGCGCCAGCAGCGTAATCCAGGGGGCGTTGGACACTGAAGCTTTCTTT; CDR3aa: CASSVIQGALDTEAFF
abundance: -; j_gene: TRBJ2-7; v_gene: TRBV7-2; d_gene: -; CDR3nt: TGTGCCAGCAGCTCCGGGGGCCACTACGAGCAGTACTTC; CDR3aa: CASSSGGHYEQYF
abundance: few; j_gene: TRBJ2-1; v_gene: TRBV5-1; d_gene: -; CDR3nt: TGCGCCAGCAGCTTGGCGGGGGCCGCCTACAATGAGCAGTTCTTC; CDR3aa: CASSLAGAAYNEQFF
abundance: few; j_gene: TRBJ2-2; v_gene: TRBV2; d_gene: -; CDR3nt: TGTGCCAGCAGAATTGACAGGACGAACACCGGGGAGCTGTTTTTT; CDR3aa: CASRIDRTNTGELFF
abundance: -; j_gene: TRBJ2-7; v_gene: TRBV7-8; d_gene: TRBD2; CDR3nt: TGTGCCAGCAGCTTAAAAGAGCGGGGGGAATTCTACGAGCAGTACTTC; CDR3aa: CASSLKERGEFYEQYF
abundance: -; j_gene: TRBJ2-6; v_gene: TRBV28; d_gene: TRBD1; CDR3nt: TGTGCCAGCAGAGACAGGGAGAGCTCTGGGGCCAACGTCCTGACTTTC; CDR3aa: CASRDRESSGANVLTF
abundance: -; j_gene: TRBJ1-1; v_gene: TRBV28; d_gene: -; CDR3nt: TGTGCCAGCAGTTTATTCCAAACGAACACTGAAGCTTTCTTT; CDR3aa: CASSLFQTNTEAFF
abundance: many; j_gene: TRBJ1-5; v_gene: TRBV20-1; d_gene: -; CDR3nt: TGCAGTGCCCCTTTTGGTTATAGCAATCAGCCCCAGCATTTT; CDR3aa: CSAPFGYSNQPQHF
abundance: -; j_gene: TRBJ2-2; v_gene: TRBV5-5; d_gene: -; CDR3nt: TGTGCCAGCAGCTTGGCTATCACCGGGGAGCTGTTTTTT; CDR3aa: CASSLAITGELFF
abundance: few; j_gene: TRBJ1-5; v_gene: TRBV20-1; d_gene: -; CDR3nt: TGCAGTGCTAGTGGGGCCAGCTATAGCAATCAGCCCCAGCATTTT; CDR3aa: CSASGASYSNQPQHF
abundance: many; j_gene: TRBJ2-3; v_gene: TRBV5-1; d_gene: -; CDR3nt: TGCGCCAGCAGCTTTCGCATCATGTCAGGGCCGACGACTAGCACAGATACGCAGTATTTT; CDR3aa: CASSFRIMSGPTTSTDTQYF
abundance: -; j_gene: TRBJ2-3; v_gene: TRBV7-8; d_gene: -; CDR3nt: TGTGCCAGCAGCTTAGGTCCCTGGGCCCCTACGCAGTATTTT; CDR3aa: CASSLGPWAPTQYF
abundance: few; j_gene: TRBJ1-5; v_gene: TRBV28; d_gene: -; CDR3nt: TGTGCCAGCTCCGTACAGCCCCAGCATTTT; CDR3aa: CASSVQPQHF
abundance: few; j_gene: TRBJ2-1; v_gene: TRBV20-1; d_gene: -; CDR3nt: TGCAGTGCTAGAGACTCGGACTCCTACAATGAGCAGTTCTTC; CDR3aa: CSARDSDSYNEQFF
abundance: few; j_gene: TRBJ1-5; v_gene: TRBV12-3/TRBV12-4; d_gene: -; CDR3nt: TGTGCCAGCACCATGGGGGTGAATCAGCCCCAGCATTTT; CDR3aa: CASTMGVNQPQHF
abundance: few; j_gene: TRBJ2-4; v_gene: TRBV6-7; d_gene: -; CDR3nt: TGTGCCAACTCGAGAGCGGTCACCAAAAACATTCAGTACTTC; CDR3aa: CANSRAVTKNIQYF
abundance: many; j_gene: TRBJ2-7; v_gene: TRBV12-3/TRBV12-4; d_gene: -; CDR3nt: TGTGCCAGCAGCCCCAGGCCCTCAGAGCAGTACTTC; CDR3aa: CASSPRPSEQYF
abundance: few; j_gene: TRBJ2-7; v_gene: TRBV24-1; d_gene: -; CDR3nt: TGTGCCACCAGTGACCTTGTCGGAGCCACGGGGCAGTACTTC; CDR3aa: CATSDLVGATGQYF
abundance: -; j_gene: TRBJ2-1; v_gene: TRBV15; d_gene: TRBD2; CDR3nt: TGTGCCACCAGCAAATCTCTAGCGGGAGGGAAGGATGAGCAGTTCTTC; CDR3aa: CATSKSLAGGKDEQFF
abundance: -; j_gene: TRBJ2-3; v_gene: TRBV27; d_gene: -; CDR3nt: TGTGCCAGCAGGTATCTTAGGGGGAAAGACAGCACAGATACGCAGTATTTT; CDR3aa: CASRYLRGKDSTDTQYF
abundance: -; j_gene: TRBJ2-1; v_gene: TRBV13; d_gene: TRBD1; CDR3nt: TGTGCCAGCAGCTCCCAATTAGACAGGGGGCGTACCTACAATGAGCAGTTCTTC; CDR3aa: CASSSQLDRGRTYNEQFF
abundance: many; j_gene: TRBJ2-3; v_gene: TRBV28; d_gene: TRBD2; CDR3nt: TGTGCCAGCAGTTTGGGGACTAGCGCCGATACGCAGTATTTT; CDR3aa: CASSLGTSADTQYF
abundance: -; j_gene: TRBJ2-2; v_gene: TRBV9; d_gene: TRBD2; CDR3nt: TGTGCCAGCAGCGTAGCAAGCGGGAGCCCGAACACCGGGGAGCTGTTTTTT; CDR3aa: CASSVASGSPNTGELFF
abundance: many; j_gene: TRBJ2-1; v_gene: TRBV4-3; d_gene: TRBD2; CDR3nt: TGCGCCAGCAGCCAAGAAGTGGTAGGGACTAGCGGGAACGGTGAGCAGTTCTTC; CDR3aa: CASSQEVVGTSGNGEQFF
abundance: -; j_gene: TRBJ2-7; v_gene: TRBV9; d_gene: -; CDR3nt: TGTGCCAGCAGCGTAGGGGCACTCTCCTACGAGCAGTACTTC; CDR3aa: CASSVGALSYEQYF
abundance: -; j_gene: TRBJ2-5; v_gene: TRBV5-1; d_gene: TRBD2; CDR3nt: TGCGCCAGCAGCTTGTACTTTGGCGGGGGGGCCCTGGAGACCCAGTACTTC; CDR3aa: CASSLYFGGGALETQYF
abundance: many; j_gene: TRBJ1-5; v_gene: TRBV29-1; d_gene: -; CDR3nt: TGCAGCGTCGCTACCGGGCTTGACAATCAGCCCCAGCATTTT; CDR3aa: CSVATGLDNQPQHF
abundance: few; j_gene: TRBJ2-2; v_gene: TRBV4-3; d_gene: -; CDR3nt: TGCGCCAGCAGCCAAGATCCCGGTCCCCGGACCGGGGAGCTGTTTTTT; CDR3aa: CASSQDPGPRTGELFF
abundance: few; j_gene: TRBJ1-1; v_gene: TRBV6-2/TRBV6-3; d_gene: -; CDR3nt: TGTGCCAGCAGTTGGACACCGAACACTGAAGCTTTCTTT; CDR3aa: CASSWTPNTEAFF
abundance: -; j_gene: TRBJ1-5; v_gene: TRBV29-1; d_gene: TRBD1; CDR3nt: TGCAGCGTTTCACAGGGACAGGGGCAGCCCCAGCATTTT; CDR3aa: CSVSQGQGQPQHF
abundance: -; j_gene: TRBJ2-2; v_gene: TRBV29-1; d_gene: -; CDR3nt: TGCAGCGTTGAAGATCGGCCCGGGGAGCTGTTTTTT; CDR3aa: CSVEDRPGELFF
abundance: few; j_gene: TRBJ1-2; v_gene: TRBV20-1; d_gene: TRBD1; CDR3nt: TGCAGTGCTAGTAGTATGGGACAGGGTCACTATGGCTACACCTTC; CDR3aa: CSASSMGQGHYGYTF
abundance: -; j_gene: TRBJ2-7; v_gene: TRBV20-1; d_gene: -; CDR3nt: TGCAGTGCTAGAGATCCGACGGCGGTATGGGAGCAGTACTTC; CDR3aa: CSARDPTAVWEQYF
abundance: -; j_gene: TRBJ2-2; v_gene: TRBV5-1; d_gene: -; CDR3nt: TGCGCCAGCAGCTTGGAGTTGTTTAGGACCGGGGAGCTGTTTTTT; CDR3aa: CASSLELFRTGELFF
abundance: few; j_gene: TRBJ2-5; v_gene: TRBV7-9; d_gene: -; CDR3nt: TGTGCCAGCAGCTTAGCGACAGGGAGGTGGAGACAAGAGACCCAGTACTTC; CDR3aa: CASSLATGRWRQETQYF